These 5 T cell receptor beta chains were sequenced from one sample in a study of OX40 agonist ivuxolimab in advanced cancers. Sequencing was performed with immunoSEQ multiplex PCR; in TCRdb, only in-frame clones are kept and a portion is missing. The sample shows 67,000 or so clones, 75% to 90% of them seen only once. Sequences were derived from CD4+ or CD8+ T cells sorted from blood, sampled in a trial of the OX40 agonist ivuxolimab. These receptor sequences come from an adult with an advanced solid tumor such as melanoma, head and neck, liver or kidney cancer.

The CDR3, as DNA: TGTGCCACCAGCAGAGATAAGGGCCTGTGGGAAAGACGCACAGATACGCAGTATTTT. As protein: CATSRDKGLWERRTDTQYF. The chain links TRBV15 to TRBJ2-3; D unresolved. This CDR3 is 19 amino acids long. V was cut by 0 bases and J by 1 base, with 20 bases left in between. CDR1 LNHNV and CDR2 YYDKDF come from the germline V gene (reference sequence).

The genes are TRBV30 and TRBJ2-5; 8 nucleotides agree with TRBD2. The J segment lost 2 bases and the V segment lost 4 bases, leaving 3 bases of the junction unmatched. The CDR3 has 13 amino acids. Germline V gene lookup returns CDR1 GTSNPN and CDR2 SVGIG (reference sequence). The CDR3 protein is CAWNGGGQETQYF. The CDR3 DNA follows: TGTGCCTGGAACGGGGGGGGACAAGAGACCCAGTACTTC.

The chain couples TRBV4-1 to TRBJ1-6; tentatively, D is TRBD1 (6 bases). The CDR3 has 18 residues. The germline gives CDR1 MGHRA, CDR2 YSYEKL. Trimming shortened V by 2 bases and J by 1 base, and 15 bases separated the two germline ends. The CDR3 sequence is CASSQFLQGRSYNSPLHF. The CDR3 nucleotides are TGCGCCAGCAGCCAATTTCTACAGGGCCGTTCCTATAATTCACCCCTCCACTTT.

Written as DNA, the CDR3 is TGTGCCAGCAGCCCAGTGGGTCAGGGGGCGAGGAACGAGCAGTACTTC. It encodes CASSPVGQGARNEQYF. V gene TRBV28 combines with J gene TRBJ2-7, with 8 positions matching TRBD1. CDR3 length equals 16 residues. Germline V gene sequence: CDR1 MDHEN, CDR2 SYDVKM. V gave up 6 bases and J gave up 5 bases; unmatched junction bases: 15.

This chain connects TRBV27 to TRBJ2-5; D ambiguous. The CDR3 covers 14 residues. Trimming stripped 2 bases from V and 4 bases from J, with 11 bases between. From germline, CDR1 is MNHEY and CDR2 SMNVEV (reference sequence). The CDR3 here is CASSLRNSVETQYF. The CDR3 bases are TGTGCCAGCAGTTTACGGAATTCAGTAGAGACCCAGTACTTC.